A selection of T cell receptor beta chains follows, all from one sample in a study of regulatory T cells in long-lasting Graves disease. A single record per CDR3 protein comes from TCRdb applying MiXCR to the multiplex PCR reads. Among 370,000 or so distinct CDR3 sequences, 15% to 20% were seen once, and the ten largest hold around 20%. The same sample was also used in a study of T cells in Graves' hyperthyroidism and ophthalmopathy.

The material sequenced was peripheral blood mononuclear cells (PBMCs), taken at new diagnosis, from a patient treated with antithyroid drugs. Receptors were obtained from a woman younger than 35 with Graves disease. Each CDR3 is given with its conserved first and last residue. The order of the fields is D gene, V gene, clone size, J gene, CDR3 protein, CDR3 DNA. The D gene is left open where the match is weak. The size field is filled for only some rows; it gives once, few, many or a size class.

d_gene: -; v_gene: TRBV2; abundance: many; j_gene: TRBJ1-2; CDR3aa: CASNNLSRGGYTF; CDR3nt: TGTGCCAGCAATAATCTATCCAGGGGAGGCTACACCTTC
d_gene: TRBD2; v_gene: TRBV20-1; abundance: many; j_gene: TRBJ2-3; CDR3aa: CSARGSQRGGRDTQYF; CDR3nt: TGCAGTGCTAGAGGCAGCCAGCGGGGGGGCCGGGATACGCAGTATTTT
d_gene: -; v_gene: TRBV20-1; abundance: many; j_gene: TRBJ2-7; CDR3aa: CSATENYEQYF; CDR3nt: TGCAGTGCTACCGAGAACTACGAGCAGTACTTC
d_gene: -; v_gene: TRBV29-1; abundance: many; j_gene: TRBJ2-5; CDR3aa: CSVDPGAVVKETQYF; CDR3nt: TGCAGCGTTGATCCGGGGGCGGTGGTTAAAGAGACCCAGTACTTC
d_gene: TRBD2; v_gene: TRBV9; abundance: many; j_gene: TRBJ2-1; CDR3aa: CASGPGGPVEQFF; CDR3nt: TGTGCCAGCGGGCCGGGAGGCCCGGTCGAGCAGTTCTTC
d_gene: TRBD1; v_gene: TRBV30; abundance: many; j_gene: TRBJ1-1; CDR3aa: CAWKKLTGAQFMNTEAFF; CDR3nt: TGTGCCTGGAAGAAATTGACAGGGGCCCAGTTTATGAACACTGAAGCTTTCTTT
d_gene: -; v_gene: TRBV27; abundance: -; j_gene: TRBJ2-7; CDR3aa: CASSHPYEQYF; CDR3nt: TGTGCCAGCAGTCATCCCTACGAGCAGTACTTC
d_gene: -; v_gene: TRBV5-6; abundance: -; j_gene: TRBJ2-4; CDR3aa: CASSLESGGGIQYF; CDR3nt: TGTGCCAGCAGCTTGGAGTCAGGGGGAGGCATTCAGTACTTC
d_gene: -; v_gene: TRBV11-2; abundance: many; j_gene: TRBJ2-5; CDR3aa: CASSLGSGSGTQYF; CDR3nt: TGTGCCAGCAGCTTAGGCTCGGGGTCCGGGACCCAGTACTTC
d_gene: -; v_gene: TRBV4-1; abundance: many; j_gene: TRBJ2-7; CDR3aa: CASRRDSSAGEQYF; CDR3nt: TGCGCCAGCAGGCGGGACAGCTCGGCAGGGGAGCAGTACTTC
d_gene: TRBD2; v_gene: TRBV5-1; abundance: -; j_gene: TRBJ2-7; CDR3aa: CASSVGLAGAVSYEQYF; CDR3nt: TGCGCCAGCAGCGTGGGACTAGCGGGAGCGGTTAGTTACGAGCAGTACTTC
d_gene: TRBD1; v_gene: TRBV6-5; abundance: many; j_gene: TRBJ2-7; CDR3aa: CASSFLGQGVEQYF; CDR3nt: TGTGCCAGCAGTTTCTTGGGACAGGGTGTCGAGCAGTACTTC
d_gene: -; v_gene: TRBV6-1; abundance: -; j_gene: TRBJ1-4; CDR3aa: CASRSIPPTNEKLFF; CDR3nt: TGTGCCAGCCGGTCGATTCCTCCAACTAATGAAAAACTGTTTTTT
d_gene: -; v_gene: TRBV3-1; abundance: many; j_gene: TRBJ2-3; CDR3aa: CASSQVGGSTDTQYF; CDR3nt: TGTGCCAGCAGCCAAGTAGGGGGAAGCACAGATACGCAGTATTTT
d_gene: -; v_gene: TRBV20-1; abundance: many; j_gene: TRBJ1-1; CDR3aa: CSARETGSMNTEAFF; CDR3nt: TGCAGTGCTAGAGAGACAGGTTCTATGAACACTGAAGCTTTCTTT
d_gene: TRBD1; v_gene: TRBV20-1; abundance: many; j_gene: TRBJ2-7; CDR3aa: CSAPGQGALGEQYF; CDR3nt: TGCAGTGCTCCCGGACAGGGGGCGCTTGGCGAGCAGTACTTC
d_gene: -; v_gene: TRBV28; abundance: many; j_gene: TRBJ2-7; CDR3aa: CASSPPGPSEQYF; CDR3nt: TGTGCCAGCAGTCCTCCGGGACCCTCCGAGCAGTACTTC